The rows below give T cell receptor beta chains drawn from one sample of a study of T cell repertoires in cytomegalovirus infection. TCRdb passed the reads through MiXCR, listing each CDR3 protein once. The table includes a few hundred thousand distinct CDR3 sequences, 12% to 15% detected once. The sequencing sample was made of PBMCs. The source of these receptors is a human donor in good health (CMV status not recorded). Some clones in this sample may be carry-over from other donors' samples. Each CDR3 is given with its conserved first and last residue. A D gene is named only where the DNA matches it firmly. Part of the rows lack a size; the others show once, few, many or a class for expanded clones.

clone size: many; J gene: TRBJ2-3; D gene: .; V gene: TRBV7-6; CDR3 protein: CASSLIPTGSTDTQYF; CDR3 DNA: TGTGCCAGCAGCCTGATCCCCACTGGGAGCACAGATACGCAGTATTTT
clone size: many; J gene: TRBJ1-5; D gene: .; V gene: TRBV7-2; CDR3 protein: CASSLANRLFSNQPQHF; CDR3 DNA: TGTGCCAGCAGCTTAGCGAACAGGCTATTTAGCAATCAGCCCCAGCATTTT
clone size: few; J gene: TRBJ2-5; D gene: TRBD2; V gene: TRBV25-1; CDR3 protein: CASRPQGGGAGETQYF; CDR3 DNA: TGTGCCAGCAGACCCCAAGGCGGGGGGGCCGGAGAGACCCAGTACTTC
clone size: few; J gene: TRBJ1-1; D gene: .; V gene: TRBV5-1; CDR3 protein: CASSWTVRDTEAFF; CDR3 DNA: TGCGCCAGCAGCTGGACAGTGAGAGACACTGAAGCTTTCTTT
clone size: few; J gene: TRBJ2-5; D gene: TRBD1; V gene: TRBV20-1; CDR3 protein: CSASGTGGLETQYF; CDR3 DNA: TGCAGTGCGTCCGGGACAGGGGGTTTAGAGACCCAGTACTTC
clone size: many; J gene: TRBJ1-5; D gene: .; V gene: TRBV29-1; CDR3 protein: CSVGGRNQPQHF; CDR3 DNA: TGCAGCGTTGGAGGTCGCAATCAGCCCCAGCATTTT
clone size: few; J gene: TRBJ2-5; D gene: .; V gene: TRBV29-1; CDR3 protein: CSLGGGETQYF; CDR3 DNA: TGCAGCCTTGGGGGTGGAGAGACCCAGTACTTC
clone size: many; J gene: TRBJ1-6; D gene: .; V gene: TRBV6-1; CDR3 protein: CASKRDVGSSYNSPLHF; CDR3 DNA: TGTGCCAGCAAAAGGGACGTGGGCAGCTCCTATAATTCACCCCTCCACTTT
clone size: many; J gene: TRBJ2-7; D gene: .; V gene: TRBV7-6; CDR3 protein: CASSLGTTFYEQYF; CDR3 DNA: TGTGCCAGCAGCTTAGGCACCACTTTCTACGAGCAGTACTTC
clone size: .; J gene: TRBJ1-1; D gene: .; V gene: TRBV28; CDR3 protein: CASRLVNTEAFF; CDR3 DNA: TGTGCCAGCAGGCTGGTTAACACTGAAGCTTTCTTT
clone size: many; J gene: TRBJ1-6; D gene: TRBD1; V gene: TRBV5-6; CDR3 protein: CASSASTGRGNSPLHF; CDR3 DNA: TGTGCCAGCAGCGCCTCGACAGGGCGAGGCAATTCACCCCTCCACTTT
clone size: many; J gene: TRBJ1-5; D gene: .; V gene: TRBV7-9; CDR3 protein: CASSLGGGTQPQHF; CDR3 DNA: TGTGCCAGCAGCTTAGGGGGAGGGACTCAGCCCCAGCATTTT
clone size: once; J gene: TRBJ1-2; D gene: .; V gene: TRBV20-1; CDR3 protein: CSLQKSESYGYTF; CDR3 DNA: TGCAGCCTACAGAAGAGCGAGAGCTATGGCTACACCTTC
clone size: .; J gene: TRBJ2-2; D gene: TRBD1; V gene: TRBV29-1; CDR3 protein: CSAGWGPGGTGELFF; CDR3 DNA: TGCAGCGCCGGATGGGGTCCAGGGGGCACCGGGGAGCTGTTTTTT
clone size: .; J gene: TRBJ2-1; D gene: TRBD2; V gene: TRBV6-2/TRBV6-3; CDR3 protein: CASSYGQGLAGVKNEQFF; CDR3 DNA: TGTGCCAGCAGTTACGGGCAGGGACTAGCGGGAGTCAAGAATGAGCAGTTCTTC
clone size: many; J gene: TRBJ1-1; D gene: TRBD1; V gene: TRBV6-2/TRBV6-3; CDR3 protein: CASSEDRGNTEAFF; CDR3 DNA: TGTGCCAGCAGTGAGGACAGGGGGAACACTGAAGCTTTCTTT
clone size: few; J gene: TRBJ2-2; D gene: .; V gene: TRBV6-5; CDR3 protein: CASRITTGELFF; CDR3 DNA: TGTGCCAGCAGGATCACCACCGGGGAGCTGTTTTTT
clone size: many; J gene: TRBJ2-7; D gene: .; V gene: TRBV4-2; CDR3 protein: CASSQENLAYEQYF; CDR3 DNA: TGTGCCAGCAGCCAAGAGAATCTGGCCTACGAGCAGTACTTC
clone size: many; J gene: TRBJ2-1; D gene: .; V gene: TRBV7-3; CDR3 protein: CASSRTRGNEQFF; CDR3 DNA: TGTGCCAGCAGCCGGACCCGGGGCAATGAGCAGTTCTTC
clone size: few; J gene: TRBJ1-1; D gene: .; V gene: TRBV6-2/TRBV6-3; CDR3 protein: CASSDSLYNTEAFF; CDR3 DNA: TGTGCCAGCAGCGATTCACTCTATAACACTGAAGCTTTCTTT
clone size: .; J gene: TRBJ1-1; D gene: .; V gene: TRBV25-1; CDR3 protein: CASSESRPGSTEAFF; CDR3 DNA: TGTGCCAGCAGTGAATCAAGGCCGGGAAGCACTGAAGCTTTCTTT
clone size: few; J gene: TRBJ1-4; D gene: .; V gene: TRBV5-1; CDR3 protein: CASSLNGQTTEKLFF; CDR3 DNA: TGCGCCAGCAGCTTGAATGGACAGACAACTGAAAAACTGTTTTTT
clone size: .; J gene: TRBJ1-2; D gene: .; V gene: TRBV28; CDR3 protein: CASSFTDRKNYGYTF; CDR3 DNA: TGTGCCAGCAGTTTCACAGACAGGAAGAACTATGGCTACACCTTC
clone size: .; J gene: TRBJ2-1; D gene: TRBD2; V gene: TRBV7-9; CDR3 protein: CASSPSGSRDEQFF; CDR3 DNA: TGTGCCAGCAGCCCAAGCGGGAGTAGGGATGAGCAGTTCTTC
clone size: many; J gene: TRBJ1-4; D gene: .; V gene: TRBV7-2; CDR3 protein: CASSLESLPGGEKLFF; CDR3 DNA: TGTGCCAGCAGCTTAGAGAGCCTGCCCGGTGGCGAAAAACTGTTTTTT
clone size: .; J gene: TRBJ1-2; D gene: TRBD1; V gene: TRBV20-1; CDR3 protein: CSARLPGGKYGYTF; CDR3 DNA: TGCAGTGCTAGACTTCCAGGGGGAAAATATGGCTACACCTTC
clone size: many; J gene: TRBJ1-2; D gene: TRBD1; V gene: TRBV5-5; CDR3 protein: CASSLGQGYPESYTF; CDR3 DNA: TGTGCCAGCAGCTTGGGACAGGGCTACCCGGAGAGCTACACCTTC
clone size: many; J gene: TRBJ1-1; D gene: .; V gene: TRBV28; CDR3 protein: CASSFDQGWGTEAFF; CDR3 DNA: TGTGCCAGCAGTTTTGATCAGGGCTGGGGTACTGAAGCTTTCTTT
clone size: many; J gene: TRBJ2-5; D gene: TRBD2; V gene: TRBV6-5; CDR3 protein: CASRTPGGLAGFQETQYF; CDR3 DNA: TGTGCCAGCCGCACCCCCGGCGGGCTAGCGGGGTTCCAAGAGACCCAGTACTTC
clone size: many; J gene: TRBJ2-5; D gene: .; V gene: TRBV19; CDR3 protein: CASSSSPAEETQYF; CDR3 DNA: TGTGCCAGTAGTTCAAGCCCCGCGGAAGAGACCCAGTACTTC
clone size: many; J gene: TRBJ1-4; D gene: TRBD1; V gene: TRBV12-3/TRBV12-4; CDR3 protein: CASSPGTGGTNEKLFF; CDR3 DNA: TGTGCCAGCAGTCCCGGGACAGGGGGCACTAATGAAAAACTGTTTTTT
clone size: .; J gene: TRBJ2-3; D gene: .; V gene: TRBV7-3; CDR3 protein: CASSLFAVDTQYF; CDR3 DNA: TGTGCCAGCAGCTTATTTGCGGTAGATACGCAGTATTTT
clone size: few; J gene: TRBJ2-2; D gene: .; V gene: TRBV12-3/TRBV12-4; CDR3 protein: CASIANTGELFF; CDR3 DNA: TGTGCCAGCATAGCGAACACCGGGGAGCTGTTTTTT
clone size: many; J gene: TRBJ2-7; D gene: .; V gene: TRBV10-3; CDR3 protein: CAANTDRSYEQYF; CDR3 DNA: TGTGCCGCAAACACCGACAGGTCCTACGAGCAGTACTTC
clone size: .; J gene: TRBJ2-7; D gene: .; V gene: TRBV18; CDR3 protein: CASSLQLQGEQYF; CDR3 DNA: TGTGCCAGCTCACTGCAACTCCAGGGCGAGCAGTACTTC
clone size: few; J gene: TRBJ2-4; D gene: .; V gene: TRBV19; CDR3 protein: CASSPGQLNIQYF; CDR3 DNA: TGTGCCAGTAGTCCCGGACAGCTCAACATTCAGTACTTC
clone size: many; J gene: TRBJ2-7; D gene: TRBD2; V gene: TRBV7-2; CDR3 protein: CASSLPLGLAGGVQYF; CDR3 DNA: TGTGCCAGCAGCTTACCCCTGGGGCTAGCGGGAGGAGTGCAGTACTTC
clone size: few; J gene: TRBJ2-1; D gene: .; V gene: TRBV24-1; CDR3 protein: CATGDSLPNEQFF; CDR3 DNA: TGTGCCACTGGGGATTCCCTGCCCAATGAGCAGTTCTTC
clone size: .; J gene: TRBJ2-3; D gene: .; V gene: TRBV11-2; CDR3 protein: CASSIQRFTDTQYF; CDR3 DNA: TGTGCCAGCAGCATCCAGCGGTTCACAGATACGCAGTATTTT